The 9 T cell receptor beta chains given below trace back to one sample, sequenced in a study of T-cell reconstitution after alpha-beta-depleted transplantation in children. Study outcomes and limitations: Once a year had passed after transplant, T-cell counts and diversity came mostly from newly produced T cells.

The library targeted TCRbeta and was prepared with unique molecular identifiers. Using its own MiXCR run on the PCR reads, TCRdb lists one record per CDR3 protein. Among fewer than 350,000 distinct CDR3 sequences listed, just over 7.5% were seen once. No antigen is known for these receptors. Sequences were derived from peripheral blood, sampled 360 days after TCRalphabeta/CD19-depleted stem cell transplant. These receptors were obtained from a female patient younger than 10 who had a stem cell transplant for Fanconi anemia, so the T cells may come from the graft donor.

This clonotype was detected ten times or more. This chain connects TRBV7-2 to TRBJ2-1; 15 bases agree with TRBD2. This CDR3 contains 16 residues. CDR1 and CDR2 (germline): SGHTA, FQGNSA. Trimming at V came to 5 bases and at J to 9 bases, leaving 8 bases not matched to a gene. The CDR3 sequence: CASSIGTSGGIGEQFF. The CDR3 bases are TGTGCCAGCAGCATAGGGACTAGCGGGGGGATAGGTGAGCAGTTCTTC.

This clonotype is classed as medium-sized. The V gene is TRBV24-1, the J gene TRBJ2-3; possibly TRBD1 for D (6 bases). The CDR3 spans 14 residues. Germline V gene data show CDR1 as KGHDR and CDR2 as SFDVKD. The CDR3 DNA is TGTGCTGAAGAACCCAGGGGTTTGTCAGATACGCAGTATTTT. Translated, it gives CAEEPRGLSDTQYF.

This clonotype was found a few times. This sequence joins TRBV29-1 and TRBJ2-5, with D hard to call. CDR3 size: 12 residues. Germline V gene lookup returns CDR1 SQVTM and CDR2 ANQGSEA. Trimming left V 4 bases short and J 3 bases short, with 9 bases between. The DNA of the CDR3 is TGCAGCGTTGTGTGGGCTGAAGAGACCCAGTACTTC. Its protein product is CSVVWAEETQYF.

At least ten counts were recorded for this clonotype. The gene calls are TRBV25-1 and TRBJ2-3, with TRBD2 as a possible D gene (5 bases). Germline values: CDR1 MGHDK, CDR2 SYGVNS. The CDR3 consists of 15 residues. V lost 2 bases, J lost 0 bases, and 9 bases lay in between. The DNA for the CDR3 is TGTGCCAGCAGTGAAGGACTTCTTAGCACAGATACGCAGTATTTT. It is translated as CASSEGLLSTDTQYF.

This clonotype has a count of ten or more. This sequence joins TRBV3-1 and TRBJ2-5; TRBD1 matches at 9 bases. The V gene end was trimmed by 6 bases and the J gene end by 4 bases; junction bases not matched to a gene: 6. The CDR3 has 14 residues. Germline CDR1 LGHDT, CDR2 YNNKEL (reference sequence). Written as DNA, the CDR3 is TGTGCCAGCAGTCGGGACAGGGCAGCAGAGACCCAGTACTTC. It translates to CASSRDRAAETQYF.

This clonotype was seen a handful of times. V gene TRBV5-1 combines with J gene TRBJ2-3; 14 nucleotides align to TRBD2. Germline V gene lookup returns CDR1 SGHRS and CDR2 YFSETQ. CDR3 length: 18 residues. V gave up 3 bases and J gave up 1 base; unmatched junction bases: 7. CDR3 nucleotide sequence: TGCGCCAGCAGCTCGACTAGCGGGAGGGCCTTCGGCACAGATACGCAGTATTTT. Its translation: CASSSTSGRAFGTDTQYF.

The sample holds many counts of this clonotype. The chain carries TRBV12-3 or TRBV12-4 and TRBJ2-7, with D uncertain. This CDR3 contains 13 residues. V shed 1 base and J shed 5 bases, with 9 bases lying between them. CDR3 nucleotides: TGTGCCAGCAGTTTAGTCCTAGTAAACGAGCAGTACTTC. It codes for CASSLVLVNEQYF.

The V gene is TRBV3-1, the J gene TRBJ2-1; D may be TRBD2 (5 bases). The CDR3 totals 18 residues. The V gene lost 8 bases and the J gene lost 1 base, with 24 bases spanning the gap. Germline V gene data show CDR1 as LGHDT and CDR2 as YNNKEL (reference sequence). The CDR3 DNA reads TGTGCCAGCTACCCGAAGGGAGCGCTTCCTTTTTCCTACAATGAGCAGTTCTTC. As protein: CASYPKGALPFSYNEQFF.

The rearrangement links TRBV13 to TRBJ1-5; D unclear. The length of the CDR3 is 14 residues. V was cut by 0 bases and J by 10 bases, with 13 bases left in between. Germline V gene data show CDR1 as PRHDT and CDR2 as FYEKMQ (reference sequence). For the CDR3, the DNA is TGTGCCAGCAGCTTAGGCCGAAGGGCAGGACCCCAGCATTTT. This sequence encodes CASSLGRRAGPQHF.